The 12 T cell receptor beta chains listed next were all sequenced from one sample in a study of early T cells in non-severe SARS-CoV-2 infection (dated by TCRdb to 2020 to 2022). Library method: 5' RACE. This sample was sequenced with a NextSeq 500. In-frame beta chains were kept once TCRdb had trimmed the public reads at Q25 with fastp and called clones with MiXCR. When rows share a CDR3 protein, they turn into one entry using the most common DNA and genes. This sample has tens of thousands of distinct CDR3 sequences in its table, and about a tenth of those were observed once. Jointly, the top ten make up about 14% of the sample. Specimen: whole blood, collected at baseline. Receptors were obtained from an adult who was a healthcare worker with PCR-confirmed SARS-CoV-2 infection or an uninfected control (not recorded which).

This clonotype was counted a few times. The chain has TRBV27 and TRBJ2-7; D is possibly TRBD1 (5 bases). The CDR3 is 15 amino acids. CDR1 MNHEY and CDR2 SMNVEV come from the germline V gene (reference sequence). Trimming cost V 3 bases and J 2 bases, with 14 bases left between them. CDR3 nucleotides: TGTGCCAGCAGTTTGTCGAGTCAGGGTCCCTACGAGCAGTACTTC. Protein: CASSLSSQGPYEQYF.

The V gene is TRBV7-2, the J gene TRBJ1-1; D is unclear. CDR3 size: 16 residues. V was trimmed by 7 bases and J by 6 bases, leaving 24 bases between them. In germline, CDR1 is SGHTA, CDR2 FQGNSA. DNA for the CDR3: TGTGCCAGCACTACAAGAGTCGGAGGGCGGTTGGCTGAAGCTTTCTTT. Protein sequence: CASTTRVGGRLAEAFF.

The CDR3 DNA sequence: TGTGCCAGCAGCTCCTCCAGGGACCAAGAGACCCAGTACTTC. Amino acid sequence: CASSSSRDQETQYF. The chain recombines TRBV11-2 with TRBJ2-5; tentative D call: TRBD1 (5 bases). The CDR3 is 14 amino acids. Trimming took 4 bases from V and 0 from J, leaving 9 bases between them. Germline V gives CDR1 SGHAT, CDR2 FQNNGV.

The J gene is TRBJ2-1, the V gene TRBV7-2; 8 bases line up with TRBD2. From germline, CDR1 is SGHTA and CDR2 FQGNSA. The CDR3 loop spans 16 amino acids. V lost 4 bases to trimming and J lost 2 bases; unmatched junction nucleotides: 7. CDR3 coding DNA: TGTGCCAGCAGCTCGTTAGCGGGAACCGCCTACAATGAGCAGTTCTTC. Amino acid sequence: CASSSLAGTAYNEQFF.

This clonotype occurred many times. The chain joins TRBV6-2 or TRBV6-3 to TRBJ1-1, with D uncertain. The CDR3 is made up of 13 amino acids. V was clipped by 8 bases and J by 4 bases, with 14 bases between them. CDR1 is MNHEY and CDR2 is SVGEGT in the germline V gene. This CDR3 is CASVHLPSTEAFF. The CDR3 bases are TGTGCCAGCGTACATCTTCCTTCCACTGAAGCTTTCTTT.

This clonotype was picked up many times. The chain couples TRBV7-6 to TRBJ2-5; TRBD2 aligns across 8 bases. CDR1 SGHVS and CDR2 FNYEAQ come from the germline V gene. The J segment lost 5 bases and the V segment lost 5 bases, leaving 13 bases of the junction unmatched. This CDR3 is built from 16 residues. CDR3 loop: CASSAVPGLVSETQYF. The CDR3 region has the DNA TGTGCCAGCAGCGCCGTACCGGGACTAGTCAGCGAGACCCAGTACTTC. Based on the CDR3 plus reference TRBV7-6 and TRBJ2-5, the full variable domain is GAGVSQSPRYKVTKRGQDVALRCDPISGHVSLYWYRQALGQGPEFLTYFNYEAQQDKSGLPNDRFSAERPEGSISTLTIQRTEQRDSAMYRCASSAVPGLVSETQYFGPGTRLLVL.

This clonotype appeared many times. This chain joins TRBV28 and TRBJ2-7, with 10 bases fitting TRBD2. The CDR3 has 14 residues. The V segment lost 6 bases and the J segment 5 bases; nucleotides outside the gene matches: 7. Germline CDR1 is MDHEN and CDR2 is SYDVKM. The CDR3 nucleotides read TGTGCCAGCAGGGCTAGCGGGAGTCACCACGAGCAGTACTTC. Protein sequence: CASRASGSHHEQYF. The full variable domain, in which reference TRBV28 and TRBJ2-7 provide the parts outside the CDR3, is DVKVTQSSRYLVKRTGEKVFLECVQDMDHENMFWYRQDPGLGLRLIYFSYDVKMKEKGDIPEGYSVSREKKERFSLILESASTNQTSMYLCASRASGSHHEQYFGPGTRLTVT.

This clonotype has a count of ten or more. The rearrangement joins TRBV7-2 to TRBJ2-5; 9 bases are shared with TRBD1. The CDR3 totals 17 residues. Germline V lookup: CDR1 SGHTA, CDR2 FQGNSA. V shed 5 bases and J 1 base; nucleotides not matched to a gene: 11. The chain's CDR3 is CASSPQIWDRAQETQYF. The CDR3 DNA is TGTGCCAGCAGCCCCCAGATCTGGGACAGGGCCCAAGAGACCCAGTACTTC.

Many counts were recorded for this clonotype. V usage is TRBV5-1 and J usage is TRBJ1-1; D is possibly TRBD1 (5 bases). The germline V gene encodes CDR1 SGHRS and CDR2 YFSETQ. The V gene lost 2 bases and the J gene lost 3 bases, with 11 bases spanning the gap. The CDR3 length is 14 residues. CDR3 in DNA: TGCGCCAGCAGCTTTTCGATGGGGGACACTGAAGCTTTCTTT. Protein product: CASSFSMGDTEAFF. The variable domain in full, completed from reference TRBV5-1 and TRBJ1-1, reads KAGVTQTPRYLIKTRGQQVTLSCSPISGHRSVSWYQQTPGQGLQFLFEYFSETQRNKGNFPGRFSGRQFSNSRSEMNVSTLELGDSALYLCASSFSMGDTEAFFGQGTRLTVV.

The chain couples TRBV6-5 to TRBJ1-6; D unclear. CDR1 is MNHEY, CDR2 SVGAGI, per germline. Trimming shortened V by 3 bases and J by 2 bases, and 8 bases separated the two germline ends. CDR3 length: 15 residues. The CDR3 region has the DNA TGTGCCAGCAGTTATGGTGCTGCCTATAATTCACCCCTCCACTTT. Protein sequence: CASSYGAAYNSPLHF.

The V and J genes are TRBV6-2 or TRBV6-3 and TRBJ2-5; 11 bases map to TRBD1. Germline CDR1 and CDR2: MNHEY and SVGEGT. The V segment lost 6 bases and the J segment 5 bases; nucleotides outside the gene matches: 5. The CDR3 loop spans 14 amino acids. Here the CDR3 reads CASRRTGGAETQYF. CDR3 nucleotides: TGTGCCAGCAGACGGACAGGGGGCGCGGAGACCCAGTACTTC.

The V gene is TRBV4-2, the J gene TRBJ2-7, with D perhaps TRBD2 (5 bases). V dropped 0 bases and J dropped 2 bases, with 8 bases sitting between them. Looked up from germline, CDR1 is LGHNA and CDR2 is YNFKEQ. The CDR3 consists of 14 residues. The CDR3 region is CASSQDSAAYEQYF. The DNA of the CDR3 is TGTGCCAGCAGCCAAGATTCAGCGGCCTACGAGCAGTACTTC.